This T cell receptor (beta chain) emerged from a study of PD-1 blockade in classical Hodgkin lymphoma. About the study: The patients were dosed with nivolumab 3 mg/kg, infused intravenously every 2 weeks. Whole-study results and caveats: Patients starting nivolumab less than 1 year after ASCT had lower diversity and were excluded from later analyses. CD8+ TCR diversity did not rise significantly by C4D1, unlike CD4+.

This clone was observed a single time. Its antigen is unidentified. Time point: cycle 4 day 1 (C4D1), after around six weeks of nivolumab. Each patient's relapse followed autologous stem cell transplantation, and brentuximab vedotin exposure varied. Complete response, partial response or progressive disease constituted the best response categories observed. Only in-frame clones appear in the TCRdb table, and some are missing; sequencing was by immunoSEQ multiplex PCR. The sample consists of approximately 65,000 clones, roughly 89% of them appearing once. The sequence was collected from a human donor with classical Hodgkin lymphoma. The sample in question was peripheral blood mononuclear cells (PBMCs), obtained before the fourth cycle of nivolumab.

CDR3 protein: CAIAALNYEQYF. The CDR3 nucleotides are TGTGCCATCGCTGCCCTGAACTACGAGCAGTACTTC. V is TRBV10-3 and J is TRBJ2-7; D gene ambiguous. Trimming pared 8 bases from V and 3 bases from J, leaving 11 bases between. CDR1 is ENHRY, CDR2 SYGVKD, per germline. This CDR3 spans 12 amino acids.